One and the same sample provided the 16 T cell receptor beta chains below, sequenced in a study of prognosis after radiotherapy for stage I lung cancer. From genomic DNA, two-round multiplex PCR was used to amplify TCR beta CDR3. First-round PCR employed TRBV- and TRBJ-specific primers for each gene. TCRdb re-analysed the multiplex PCR reads in MiXCR, keeping a single row per CDR3 protein. This table holds 11,000 or so distinct CDR3 sequences, around 40% found once. This specimen consisted of PBMCs, obtained before or after stereotactic body radiation therapy (not recorded which). These receptors originate from a donor at least 50 years old with non-small cell lung cancer.

Many counts were recorded for this clonotype. The rearrangement links TRBV6-1 to TRBJ1-3; D not resolved. This CDR3 is built from 14 residues. Trimming pared 10 bases from V and 0 bases from J, leaving 13 bases between. Germline V CDR1 and CDR2: MNHNS, SASEGT. In nucleotides, the CDR3 is TGTGCCACCAACGAAAACAGCTCTGGAAACACCATATATTTT. Amino acids: CATNENSSGNTIYF.

This clonotype was detected ten times or more. The chain links TRBV3-1 to TRBJ2-2; 10 bases are shared with TRBD2. The CDR3 has 17 residues. Germline CDR1 and CDR2: LGHDT and YNNKEL (reference sequence). V gave up 3 bases and J gave up 4 bases; unmatched junction bases: 8. The DNA for the CDR3 is TGTGCCAGCAGCCATCGTAGCGGGGGGTCGGGCACCGGGGAGCTGTTTTTT. This gives the protein CASSHRSGGSGTGELFF.

This clonotype was observed many times. The CDR3 bases are TGCAGCGCTAGACCCGGGACAGGAAAAGACGCGAACACCGGGGAGCTGTTTTTT. Its translation: CSARPGTGKDANTGELFF. J is TRBJ2-2 and V is TRBV29-1, with 8 bases identical to TRBD1. CDR3 length: 18 residues. The germline gives CDR1 SQVTM, CDR2 ANQGSEA. J gave up 0 bases and V 7 bases, and 16 bases lay outside the gene matches.

This clonotype was seen many times. The chain couples TRBV18 to TRBJ1-5; the D gene is possibly TRBD1 (6 bases). CDR3 size: 14 residues. Germline CDR1 and CDR2: KGHSH and LQKENI. With 2 bases removed from V and 3 bases from J, the gap between germline ends came to 8 bases. CDR3 protein: CASSPTGNNQPQHF. CDR3 coding DNA: TGTGCCAGCTCACCAACAGGGAACAATCAGCCCCAGCATTTT.

Worth noting for this clonotype: One end of the junction does not line up with germline, which may come from a read error. V is TRBV15 and J is TRBJ1-1; TRBD1 is a possible D gene (5 bases). The CDR3 runs to 17 residues. Looked up from germline, CDR1 is LNHNV and CDR2 is YYDKDF (reference sequence). The CDR3 sequence: CAASRDRAQGMNTEAFF. CDR3 DNA: TGTGCCGCCAGCAGAGATCGAGCCCAGGGTATGAACACTGAAGCTTTCTTT.

Judged by abundance, this clonotype is medium-sized. The chain couples TRBV12-3 or TRBV12-4 to TRBJ2-7; 9 positions agree with TRBD1. Germline trimming cut 5 bases from V and 3 bases from J; bases unmatched to any gene: 5. The CDR3 is made up of 14 amino acids. This CDR3 is CASSRTGANYEQYF. The CDR3 region has the DNA TGTGCCAGCAGTCGGACAGGGGCCAACTACGAGCAGTACTTC.

This clonotype was recorded many times. The chain is built from TRBV3-1 and TRBJ2-7, with D hard to call. The germline V and J ends were trimmed by 2 bases and 4 bases, with 6 bases remaining between them. This CDR3 has 12 amino acids. Germline CDR1 reads LGHDT; CDR2 reads YNNKEL (reference sequence). The CDR3 sequence is CASSQSSYEQYF. For the CDR3, the DNA is TGTGCCAGCAGCCAATCCTCTTACGAGCAGTACTTC.

This clonotype was observed many times. V and J are TRBV7-8 and TRBJ2-3, with D perhaps TRBD1 or TRBD2 (5 bases each). CDR1 and CDR2 (germline): SGHVS, FQNEAQ. The germline V and J ends were trimmed by 4 bases and 2 bases, with 7 bases remaining between them. This CDR3 is built from 13 residues. The CDR3 bases are TGTGCCAGCAGCTCCGGGACCACAGATACGCAGTATTTT. Translated, it gives CASSSGTTDTQYF.

With respect to this clonotype: This is likely an artifact of a read error, given a far larger clone one base away. This chain links TRBV2 with TRBJ2-3, with no clear D. The CDR3 spans 11 residues. Germline CDR1 SNHLY, CDR2 FYNNEI. V lost 6 bases and J lost 2, with 3 bases in between. The DNA for the CDR3 is TGTGCCAGCAGGAACACAGATACGCAGTATTTT. The encoded protein is CASRNTDTQYF.

This clonotype showed up many times. One end of the junction does not line up with germline, which may come from a read error. The chain carries TRBV20-1 and TRBJ2-1; TRBD1 matches at 7 bases. Germline V CDR1 and CDR2: DFQATT, SNEGSKA (reference sequence). There are 13 residues in the CDR3. The CDR3 sequence: CRATGALYNEQFF. The CDR3 DNA reads as TGCAGGGCTACAGGGGCCCTTTACAATGAGCAGTTCTTC.

Regarding this clonotype: A read error may account for a junction end that differs from germline. The chain couples TRBV6-2 or TRBV6-3 to TRBJ2-5; D is possibly TRBD2 (5 bases). Germline CDR1 is MNHEY and CDR2 is SVGEGT. CDR3 length: 16 amino acids. CDR3 nucleotide sequence: TGTGCCAGCAGCCCCTACATCGGGGTCCTCCAGGAGACCAAGTACTTC. This gives the protein CASSPYIGVLQETKYF.

This clonotype was observed at least ten times. V usage is TRBV18 and J usage is TRBJ2-2; 9 bases agree with TRBD2. V shed 0 bases, J shed 2 bases, and the junction held 7 bases outside the gene matches. The CDR3 totals 18 residues. Germline V gene data show CDR1 as KGHSH and CDR2 as LQKENI. CDR3 sequence: CASSPPGGLAGNTGELFF. In nucleotides, the CDR3 is TGTGCCAGCTCACCACCCGGCGGGCTAGCGGGAAACACCGGGGAGCTGTTTTTT.

This clonotype was observed many times. The chain joins TRBV10-3 to TRBJ2-3, with no clear D. The CDR3 has 13 residues. Germline V gene sequence: CDR1 ENHRY, CDR2 SYGVKD. V dropped 7 bases and J dropped 8 bases, with 16 bases sitting between them. CDR3 bases: TGTGCCATCAAGGTTGATTCTTTGGGTACGCAGTATTTT. Protein sequence: CAIKVDSLGTQYF.

This clonotype was recorded many times. The V gene is TRBV5-5, the J gene TRBJ2-3; D ambiguous. Germline V gives CDR1 SGHKS, CDR2 YYEKEE (reference sequence). The germline V and J ends were trimmed by 4 bases and 4 bases, with 13 bases remaining between them. The CDR3 spans 14 residues. The DNA for the CDR3 is TGTGCCAGCAGCCCCTTAGCTCGATCAGATACGCAGTATTTT. This sequence encodes CASSPLARSDTQYF.

This clonotype was detected many times. V and J are TRBV15 and TRBJ2-7, with 12 bases matching TRBD1. CDR3 length: 13 amino acids. V lost 5 bases to trimming and J lost 5 bases; unmatched junction nucleotides: 1. In germline, CDR1 is LNHNV, CDR2 YYDKDF (reference sequence). DNA for the CDR3: TGTGCCACCAGCCGGGACAGGGGGCACGAGCAGTACTTC. Its translation: CATSRDRGHEQYF.

V and J are TRBV28 and TRBJ2-7; 9 nucleotides align to TRBD1. The CDR3 is 14 residues long. V dropped 7 bases and J dropped 2; count of bases not matched to a gene: 6. The germline V gene has CDR1 MDHEN and CDR2 SYDVKM. The CDR3 coding sequence is TGTGCCAGCAACGAACAGGGGGCTACCTACGAGCAGTACTTC. Amino acids: CASNEQGATYEQYF. The whole variable domain, remainder taken from reference TRBV28 and TRBJ2-7, is DVKVTQSSRYLVKRTGEKVFLECVQDMDHENMFWYRQDPGLGLRLIYFSYDVKMKEKGDIPEGYSVSREKKERFSLILESASTNQTSMYLCASNEQGATYEQYFGPGTRLTVT.